The clone carrying this TCR beta chain was found once. It was CD45RO-negative cells, positively selected for CCR7, that made up naive CD8 cells, with terminally differentiated effector memory CD45RA+ cells excluded. The sample comes from a study of shared clonotypes between healthy human individuals. Measured with immunoSEQ multiplex PCR; TCRdb has only the in-frame clones, and not every one. The profile covers approximately 2,000,000 clones, with approximately 92% appearing a single time and less than 2% taken by the ten largest. This CDR3 has 16 residues. Germline V CDR1 and CDR2: SGHVS, FQNEAQ. The junction had 6 bases not matched to a gene; V was cut back by 5 bases and J by 5 bases.

The TCR sequence derives from a man younger than 30 in good health. Some clones in this sample may be carry-over from other donors' samples. The chain links TRBV7-8 to TRBJ2-1, with 13 bases identical to TRBD2. The sample taken for sequencing was naive CD8+ T cells from PBMCs. CDR3: CASSPGLAGRDNEQFF. Written as DNA, the CDR3 is TGTGCCAGCAGCCCGGGACTAGCGGGAAGGGACAATGAGCAGTTCTTC. Full variable domain (missing parts from reference TRBV7-8 and TRBJ2-1): GAGVSQSPRYKVAKRGQDVALRCDPISGHVSLFWYQQALGQGPEFLTYFQNEAQLDKSGLPSDRFFAERPEGSVSTLKIQRTQQEDSAVYLCASSPGLAGRDNEQFFGPGTRLTVL.